These 24 T cell receptor beta chains came from one sample sequenced in a study of cytomegalovirus exposure and HLA in healthy donors. With 60 Vbeta and 13 Jbeta primers, the PCR was carried out. Sequencing was performed with immunoSEQ multiplex PCR; in TCRdb, only in-frame clones are kept and a portion is missing. The sample lists roughly 150,000 clones, approximately 88% occurring once. Sequenced: PBMCs. The receptors stem from a young man in good health and CMV-seronegative.

The chain employs TRBV19 and TRBJ2-5, with TRBD2 matching over 15 bases. The germline V gene encodes CDR1 LNHDA and CDR2 SQIVND (reference sequence). The CDR3 is made up of 16 amino acids. J was trimmed by 5 bases and V by 3 bases; bases with no gene match: 4. The CDR3 DNA follows: TGTGCCAGTAGTATGGGACTAGCGGGGGGATTGGAGACCCAGTACTTC. This translates into CASSMGLAGGLETQYF. Drawing the rest from reference TRBV19 and TRBJ2-5, the complete variable domain is DGGITQSPKYLFRKEGQNVTLSCEQNLNHDAMYWYRQDPGQGLRLIYYSQIVNDFQKGDIAEGYSVSREKKESFPLTVTSAQKNPTAFYLCASSMGLAGGLETQYFGPGTRLLVL.

This clone was seen more than once but under ten times. The germline gene is not matched at one end of the junction; a read error may be the cause. This sample also contains other DNA sequences that code for the same CDR3. This sequence joins TRBV5-1 and TRBJ1-1; weak D call: TRBD1 (5 bases). Germline V gene sequence: CDR1 SGHRS, CDR2 YFSETQ. This CDR3 region has 13 residues. The CDR3 nucleotides are TGTGCCAGCAGTGGGGACTATTCTCGAGGAGCTTTCTTT. Translated: CASSGDYSRGAFF.

The chain is built from TRBV6-5 and TRBJ2-7, with 7 bases identical to TRBD1. The V segment lost 8 bases and the J segment 1 base; nucleotides outside the gene matches: 5. The germline V gene encodes CDR1 MNHEY and CDR2 SVGAGI. The CDR3 is 13 amino acids. In nucleotides, the CDR3 is TGTGCCAGCGGAAAGACAGGGTCCTACGAGCAGTACTTC. Its protein is CASGKTGSYEQYF.

The chain combines TRBV5-6 with TRBJ2-3, with 8 bases identical to TRBD2. This CDR3 contains 16 residues. V lost 1 base to trimming and J lost 2 bases; unmatched junction nucleotides: 6. CDR1 is SGHDT and CDR2 is YYEEEE in the germline V gene. The DNA of the CDR3 is TGTGCCAGCAGCTTGATTCCGGGGGGGACCACAGATACGCAGTATTTT. Its protein product is CASSLIPGGTTDTQYF. Combining the CDR3 with reference TRBV5-6 and TRBJ2-3 gives the whole variable domain DAGVTQSPTHLIKTRGQQVTLRCSPKSGHDTVSWYQQALGQGPQFIFQYYEEEERQRGNFPDRFSGHQFPNYSSELNVNALLLGDSALYLCASSLIPGGTTDTQYFGPGTRLTVL.

Concerning this clone: The sample holds other DNA sequences that translate to the same CDR3. The chain couples TRBV19 to TRBJ2-1, with D possibly being TRBD2 (6 bases). Germline V CDR1 and CDR2: LNHDA, SQIVND (reference sequence). V lost 3 bases and J lost 1, with 7 bases in between. The CDR3 runs 14 residues. CDR3 amino acids: CASSIGGSYNEQFF. The CDR3 nucleotides are TGTGCCAGTAGTATTGGGGGGTCCTACAATGAGCAGTTCTTC.

The V call is TRBV7-2, the J call TRBJ1-2; 7 nucleotides line up with TRBD1. Germline V gene lookup returns CDR1 SGHTA and CDR2 FQGNSA. The CDR3 has 18 residues. With V trimmed by 4 bases and J by 0 bases, 14 bases remained unmatched. The CDR3 loop is CASSSTPGDSFSNYGYTF. As DNA, the CDR3 is TGTGCCAGCAGCTCCACTCCAGGGGACAGCTTTTCTAACTATGGCTACACCTTC.

The V and J genes are TRBV9 and TRBJ2-1, with 7 positions matching TRBD2. The V and J ends lost 1 base and 5 bases, in that order; junction bases with no gene match: 6. The CDR3 loop spans 15 amino acids. In germline, CDR1 is SGDLS, CDR2 YYNGEE. In DNA, the CDR3 is TGTGCCAGCAGCGTAACCAGCGGGGAGAACAATGAGCAGTTCTTC. Its translation is CASSVTSGENNEQFF.

The chain carries TRBV30 and TRBJ1-5; D ambiguous. The CDR3 has 15 amino acids. Trimming took 1 base from V and 7 from J, leaving 17 bases between them. Germline V gene sequence: CDR1 GTSNPN, CDR2 SVGIG (reference sequence). The CDR3 protein is CAWSAHIQRGQPQHF. The CDR3 nucleotides are TGTGCCTGGAGTGCACACATTCAACGGGGACAGCCCCAGCATTTT.

The chain combines TRBV7-9 with TRBJ2-7; 11 nucleotides line up with TRBD2. The CDR3 is 14 residues long. Germline V gene lookup returns CDR1 SEHNR and CDR2 FQNEAQ (reference sequence). The V segment lost 4 bases and the J segment 4 bases; nucleotides outside the gene matches: 3. The CDR3 here is CASSSGLAVYEQYF. The DNA of the CDR3 is TGTGCCAGCAGCTCGGGACTAGCGGTTTACGAGCAGTACTTC.

The chain uses TRBV28 and TRBJ2-5, with D possibly TRBD1 on 5 matching bases. The J call is doubtful: the DNA matches TRBJ2-7 better. The CDR3 loop spans 15 amino acids. From germline, CDR1 is MDHEN and CDR2 SYDVKM. The CDR3 bases are TGTGCCAGCAGACTAAGGGGCAGGCTTACCTACGAGCAGTACTTC. This sequence encodes CASRLRGRLTYEQYF.

Written as DNA, the CDR3 is TGTGCCACCAGCAGAGGTAGCGGCAGCCCCCACAATGAGCAGTTCTTC. Translation gives CATSRGSGSPHNEQFF. The V call is TRBV15, the J call TRBJ2-1; TRBD2 is a possible D gene (6 bases). CDR1 and CDR2 (germline): LNHNV, YYDKDF (reference sequence). The length of the CDR3 is 16 residues. Trimming left V 1 base short and J 5 bases short, with 15 bases between. Together with reference TRBV15 and TRBJ2-1, the CDR3 gives the full variable domain: DAMVIQNPRYQVTQFGKPVTLSCSQTLNHNVMYWYQQKSSQAPKLLFHYYDKDFNNEADTPDNFQSRRPNTSFCFLDIRSPGLGDTAMYLCATSRGSGSPHNEQFFGPGTRLTVL.

This clone occurred a few times. The chain combines TRBV11-3 with TRBJ2-5, with 8 bases aligning to TRBD2. V shed 5 bases and J 0 bases; nucleotides not matched to a gene: 5. Germline loops: CDR1 SGHNT, CDR2 YENEEA. The CDR3 length is 15 residues. The CDR3: CASSSGRGYQETQYF. DNA of the CDR3: TGTGCCAGCAGCAGCGGGAGAGGGTACCAAGAGACCCAGTACTTC.

V and J are TRBV5-4 and TRBJ2-2, with TRBD1 matching over 8 bases. The germline gives CDR1 SGHNT, CDR2 YYREEE (reference sequence). The length of the CDR3 is 15 residues. V shed 6 bases and J 1 base; nucleotides not matched to a gene: 5. The CDR3 region is CASTPGQENTGELFF. CDR3 sequence (DNA): TGTGCCAGCACCCCGGGACAGGAGAACACCGGGGAGCTGTTTTTT.

The V call is TRBV7-8, the J call TRBJ2-5; 8 bases are shared with TRBD1. The J call is uncertain, as TRBJ2-7 better fits the DNA end. The germline V gene has CDR1 SGHVS and CDR2 FQNEAQ. The CDR3 loop spans 15 amino acids. The CDR3 DNA reads as TGTGCCAGCAGCCCACGGACAGGGAGCTCCTACGAGCAGTACTTC. Protein sequence: CASSPRTGSSYEQYF.

The genes are TRBV27 and TRBJ1-1, with 8 bases fitting TRBD1. The junction had 13 bases not matched to a gene; V was cut back by 6 bases and J by 10 bases. Germline V gene data show CDR1 as MNHEY and CDR2 as SMNVEV (reference sequence). This CDR3 spans 14 amino acids. The CDR3 region is CASSEPGTGGAAFF. CDR3 sequence (DNA): TGTGCCAGCAGCGAACCCGGGACAGGCGGTGCAGCTTTCTTT.

The CDR3 DNA follows: TGTGCCAGCAGCACCGGACAGCCGAACACCGGGGAGCTGTTTTTT. Protein: CASSTGQPNTGELFF. The gene calls are TRBV7-9 and TRBJ2-2; possible D gene TRBD1, 6 bases. The CDR3 has 15 amino acids. Trimming shortened V by 5 bases and J by 0 bases, and 10 bases separated the two germline ends. CDR1 SEHNR and CDR2 FQNEAQ come from the germline V gene (reference sequence).

The chain couples TRBV5-4 to TRBJ2-2; TRBD2 agrees at 12 bases. V lost 0 bases and J lost 6; bases outside the gene matches: 6. The CDR3 has 17 amino acids. CDR1 SGHNT and CDR2 YYREEE come from the germline V gene (reference sequence). In DNA form, the CDR3 reads TGTGCCAGCAGCTTGGGACTAGCGGGGGATCTTTCCGGGGAGCTGTTTTTT. This translates into CASSLGLAGDLSGELFF.

This clone has just a few counts. The rearrangement joins TRBV7-2 to TRBJ1-1; 7 bases match TRBD1. The CDR3 sequence is 13 residues long. The germline gives CDR1 SGHTA, CDR2 FQGNSA. The V and J ends lost 4 bases and 11 bases, in that order; junction bases with no gene match: 10. The chain's CDR3 is CASSYRGGGWAFF. DNA of the CDR3: TGTGCCAGCAGCTACAGGGGCGGCGGATGGGCTTTCTTT.

The chain uses TRBV11-2 and TRBJ2-5; 12 bases are a match to TRBD2. The germline CDR1 and CDR2 sequences are SGHAT and FQNNGV. The CDR3 runs to 18 residues. Trimming removed 6 bases from V and 2 bases from J; junction bases left unmatched: 13. The CDR3 sequence is CASRVGLGLAGIQETQYF. The CDR3, as DNA: TGTGCCAGCAGGGTTGGTTTAGGACTAGCGGGGATTCAAGAGACCCAGTACTTC.

J is TRBJ2-4 and V is TRBV5-8; D unclear. This CDR3 comprises 14 residues. The germline gives CDR1 SGHTS, CDR2 YDEGEE. V gave up 0 bases and J gave up 9 bases, with 13 bases separating them. The CDR3 sequence: CASSLDGARSIQYF. The CDR3 nucleotides are TGTGCCAGCAGCTTGGACGGAGCGCGAAGCATTCAGTACTTC.

CDR3 sequence reads: CASSLGPGQGKEKLFF. CDR3 sequence (DNA): TGTGCCAGCAGTTTAGGGCCGGGACAGGGGAAAGAAAAACTGTTTTTT. The chain joins TRBV27 to TRBJ1-4; TRBD1 agrees at 10 bases. The CDR3 runs to 16 residues. Trimming took 2 bases from V and 8 from J; bases not matched to a gene: 8. The germline CDR1 and CDR2 sequences are MNHEY and SMNVEV (reference sequence).

The V gene is TRBV4-1, the J gene TRBJ1-1, with D perhaps matching TRBD1 (5 bases). The CDR3 loop spans 15 amino acids. Trimming stripped 1 base from V and 4 bases from J, with 13 bases between. The germline CDR1 and CDR2 sequences are MGHRA and YSYEKL. The CDR3 is CASSQGEGGGTEAFF. The CDR3 DNA follows: TGCGCCAGCAGCCAAGGGGAGGGCGGGGGCACTGAAGCTTTCTTT.

The CDR3 coding sequence is TGTGCCAGCAGTGAGGGTAGCTCACCCCTCCACTTT. Encoded protein: CASSEGSSPLHF. The chain joins TRBV6-1 to TRBJ1-6; no reliable D call. This CDR3 comprises 12 residues. Germline V gives CDR1 MNHNS, CDR2 SASEGT. V was cut by 3 bases and J by 10 bases, with 7 bases left in between.

The V and J genes are TRBV30 and TRBJ2-5; 7 bases map to TRBD1. The tail of the sequence fits TRBJ2-7 better, so the J call may be wrong. Germline-derived CDR1 and CDR2 are GTSNPN and SVGIG (reference sequence). This CDR3 comprises 13 residues. Written as DNA, the CDR3 is TGTGCCTGGACCGGGACAGCGAACTACGAGCAGTACTTC. This gives the protein CAWTGTANYEQYF.